The 20 T cell receptor beta chains below all came from one sample that was sequenced in a study of siplizumab effects on memory and regulatory T cells. Data came from immunoSEQ multiplex PCR; TCRdb stores just in-frame clones and leaves some out. The profile covers approximately 120,000 clones, with around 93% appearing a single time and over 0.15% taken by the ten largest. The sequenced material came from non-Treg CD4+ T cells sorted from blood. The receptors come from a human donor in good health.

This clone was counted only a few times. The chain is built from TRBV7-3 and TRBJ1-6; D gene uncertain. V was shortened by 2 bases and J by 10 bases, with 12 bases between the two germline ends. The germline V gene has CDR1 SGHTA and CDR2 FQGTGA. The CDR3 sequence is 14 residues long. This chain's CDR3 is CASSLLRSGSPLHF. CDR3 DNA: TGTGCCAGCAGCTTATTGCGGTCGGGGTCACCCCTCCACTTT.

The chain couples TRBV6-4 to TRBJ1-6; D ambiguous. The CDR3 spans 13 residues. Germline V gives CDR1 MRHNA, CDR2 SNTAGT. Between the trimmed V and J ends, which lost 2 bases and 5 bases, there was a span of 4 bases. The chain's CDR3 is CASSDGDNSPLHF. In DNA form, the CDR3 reads TGTGCCAGCAGTGACGGAGATAATTCACCCCTCCACTTT.

The chain has TRBV2 and TRBJ2-7, with 14 bases matching TRBD2. The V gene end was trimmed by 6 bases and the J gene end by 2 bases; junction bases not matched to a gene: 0. The CDR3 loop spans 14 amino acids. Germline lookup yields CDR1 SNHLY and CDR2 FYNNEI. For the CDR3, the DNA is TGTGCCAGCAGGGGACTAGCGGGGGCCTACGAGCAGTACTTC. Translating it yields CASRGLAGAYEQYF. The full variable domain, with the rest looked up from reference TRBV2 and TRBJ2-7, is EPEVTQTPSHQVTQMGQEVILRCVPISNHLYFYWYRQILGQKVEFLVSFYNNEISEKSEIFDDQFSVERPDGSNFTLKIRSTKLEDSAMYFCASRGLAGAYEQYFGPGTRLTVT.

This chain's CDR3 is CASSSRLAGHNYEQYF. DNA for the CDR3: TGTGCCAGCAGCTCCCGACTAGCGGGCCACAACTACGAGCAGTACTTC. V is TRBV11-2 and J is TRBJ2-7, with TRBD2 identical over 10 bases. This CDR3 has 16 amino acids. The trim removed 4 bases at V and 3 bases at J, leaving 9 bases unmatched. Germline values: CDR1 SGHAT, CDR2 FQNNGV.

This chain joins TRBV7-9 and TRBJ2-1; D may be TRBD2 (6 bases). This CDR3 region has 16 residues. Trimming removed 5 bases at V and 2 bases at J, with 16 bases between. Germline CDR1 reads SEHNR; CDR2 reads FQNEAQ (reference sequence). CDR3 nucleotides: TGTGCCAGCAGCACCCTCGGGGGTATACCCTACAATGAGCAGTTCTTC. Translated: CASSTLGGIPYNEQFF.

V usage is TRBV6-5 and J usage is TRBJ2-7; possible D gene TRBD1, 6 bases. The CDR3 length is 13 residues. V was pared by 2 bases and J by 2 bases, with 7 bases between. The germline V gene has CDR1 MNHEY and CDR2 SVGAGI. The CDR3 DNA sequence: TGTGCCAGCAGTTACAACAGGGCCTACGAGCAGTACTTC. It specifies CASSYNRAYEQYF.

The table lists this clone with a few counts. The rearrangement joins TRBV19 to TRBJ1-5; D ambiguous. CDR1 is LNHDA and CDR2 is SQIVND in the germline V gene (reference sequence). CDR3 length: 14 amino acids. The germline V and J ends were trimmed by 7 bases and 0 bases, with 10 bases remaining between them. The CDR3 reads CASISWDSNQPQHF. DNA of the CDR3: TGTGCCAGTATCTCCTGGGATAGCAATCAGCCCCAGCATTTT.

The V gene is TRBV19, the J gene TRBJ2-2; 7 nucleotides align to TRBD1. V dropped 3 bases and J dropped 5; count of bases not matched to a gene: 3. This CDR3 is 14 amino acids long. Germline-derived CDR1 and CDR2 are LNHDA and SQIVND (reference sequence). Here the CDR3 reads CASSIGQATGELFF. The DNA for the CDR3 is TGTGCCAGTAGTATTGGACAGGCTACCGGGGAGCTGTTTTTT.

This clone was detected only a few times. CDR3 amino acids: CASVRIASGSEAFF. The CDR3, as DNA: TGTGCCAGCGTGAGGATAGCCTCGGGGTCTGAAGCTTTCTTT. The chain recombines TRBV2 with TRBJ1-1, with D unresolved. This CDR3 contains 14 residues. V dropped 8 bases and J dropped 6 bases, with 19 bases sitting between them. Germline CDR1 SNHLY, CDR2 FYNNEI.

The V gene is TRBV29-1, the J gene TRBJ1-5; D perhaps matches TRBD1 (6 bases). V lost 3 bases and J lost 0, with 15 bases in between. This CDR3 is built from 16 residues. CDR1 SQVTM and CDR2 ANQGSEA come from the germline V gene. The CDR3 is CSVEGAVIYSNQPQHF. CDR3 sequence (DNA): TGCAGCGTTGAGGGGGCTGTGATATATAGCAATCAGCCCCAGCATTTT.

Details on this clone: Other DNA sequences within the sample encode an identical CDR3. The rearrangement links TRBV29-1 to TRBJ1-3; weak D call: TRBD1 (6 bases). The length of the CDR3 is 13 residues. Germline assignment: CDR1 SQVTM and CDR2 ANQGSEA. V was clipped by 1 base and J by 2 bases, with 6 bases between them. CDR3 nucleotide sequence: TGCAGCGTTGAAGCAGGGGCTGGAAACACCATATATTTT. Protein product: CSVEAGAGNTIYF.

The V and J genes are TRBV19 and TRBJ1-2; D perhaps matches TRBD1 (5 bases). V was cut by 3 bases and J by 8 bases, with 16 bases left in between. Germline lookup yields CDR1 LNHDA and CDR2 SQIVND (reference sequence). The CDR3 covers 14 residues. The CDR3 sequence is CASSIPQGAGGYTF. CDR3 DNA sequence: TGTGCCAGTAGTATTCCCCAGGGAGCGGGGGGCTACACCTTC.

The rearrangement joins TRBV7-8 to TRBJ2-5, with 8 bases aligning to TRBD1. The V gene end was trimmed by 2 bases and the J gene end by 2 bases; junction bases not matched to a gene: 13. CDR1 is SGHVS, CDR2 FQNEAQ, per germline. The CDR3 is 18 amino acids. CDR3 nucleotides: TGTGCCAGCAGCTTACTAGGAGACAGGGGTGCAGGGCAAGAGACCCAGTACTTC. It translates to CASSLLGDRGAGQETQYF.

The CDR3 DNA sequence: TGCGCCAGCAGCTTGGTGGCGCAGGGCGAATCCGGCTACACCTTC. It encodes CASSLVAQGESGYTF. The chain recombines TRBV5-1 with TRBJ1-2; possibly TRBD1 for D (5 bases). Germline loops: CDR1 SGHRS, CDR2 YFSETQ. Deletions cut 0 bases from V and 8 bases from J, with 17 bases between. This CDR3 region has 15 residues.

CDR3 DNA: TGTGCCAGCAGTGAGGGATCTTCTAAAAACATTCAGTACTTC. Amino acids: CASSEGSSKNIQYF. This sequence joins TRBV27 and TRBJ2-4, with a possible D match to TRBD2 (5 bases). Germline-derived CDR1 and CDR2 are MNHEY and SMNVEV (reference sequence). CDR3 length: 14 residues. V lost 5 bases to trimming and J lost 4 bases, with 12 bases between them.

The chain couples TRBV5-8 to TRBJ1-3; no definite D call. CDR1 is SGHTS, CDR2 YDEGEE, per germline. The CDR3 contains 14 residues. The V and J ends lost 6 bases and 4 bases respectively, with 14 bases between them. The CDR3 DNA is TGTGCCAGCATCCCCATGGGGTTCGGAAACACCATATATTTT. It is translated as CASIPMGFGNTIYF.

This rearrangement joins TRBV9 to TRBJ2-7; D is uncertain. CDR1 and CDR2 (germline): SGDLS, YYNGEE. V was clipped by 0 bases and J by 0 bases, with 7 bases between them. The CDR3 is 14 amino acids. CDR3 sequence reads: CASSVGRSSYEQYF. DNA for the CDR3: TGTGCCAGCAGCGTAGGAAGAAGCTCCTACGAGCAGTACTTC.

The CDR3, as DNA: TGTGCCAGCAGTGAGGGAGGGACAGCCGGCTCAGGGGCCAACGTCCTGACTTTC. Amino acids: CASSEGGTAGSGANVLTF. The rearrangement uses TRBV25-1 and TRBJ2-6; D is perhaps TRBD1 or TRBD2 (7 bases each). Germline assignment: CDR1 MGHDK and CDR2 SYGVNS. CDR3 size: 18 residues. V dropped 3 bases and J dropped 4 bases, with 19 bases sitting between them.

The J gene is TRBJ2-7, the V gene TRBV7-2; TRBD1 matches at 9 bases. Germline assignment: CDR1 SGHTA and CDR2 FQGNSA. This CDR3 region has 16 residues. V dropped 5 bases and J dropped 5; count of bases not matched to a gene: 13. CDR3 coding DNA: TGTGCCAGCAGCCCCCTGCCGGGACAGGGATTCAACGAGCAGTACTTC. Amino acids: CASSPLPGQGFNEQYF.

V and J are TRBV27 and TRBJ1-3, with D unclear. Germline assignment: CDR1 MNHEY and CDR2 SMNVEV (reference sequence). V lost 6 bases and J 2 bases, leaving 5 bases between the germline ends. This CDR3 is 12 amino acids long. This CDR3 reads CASSLPGNTIYF. The CDR3, as DNA: TGTGCCAGCAGCCTCCCTGGAAACACCATATATTTT.